A single sample is the source of the 27 T cell receptor beta chains below, sequenced in a study of shared clonotypes between healthy human individuals. The assay was immunoSEQ multiplex PCR, and TCRdb's table has in-frame clones only and misses some. The sample holds roughly 2 million clones, approximately 94% seen once. CD8 cells regarded as naive lacked CD45RO, were positively chosen for CCR7, and omitted terminally differentiated effector memory CD45RA+ cells. Sequencing was done on a sample of naive CD8+ T cells sorted from blood. These receptors originate from a man between 18 and 29 years old in good health.

This clone was counted once. The sample contains more than one DNA sequence encoding this CDR3. This chain uses TRBV2 with TRBJ2-7; D is ambiguous. This CDR3 is 11 amino acids long. Germline V gene sequence: CDR1 SNHLY, CDR2 FYNNEI. V lost 6 bases to trimming and J lost 3 bases, with 6 bases between them. This CDR3 is CASSNSYEQYF. In nucleotides, the CDR3 is TGTGCCAGCAGCAATAGCTACGAGCAGTACTTC.

Only one count was recorded for this clone. The V and J genes are TRBV4-1 and TRBJ2-5; TRBD1 matches at 7 bases. V gave up 3 bases and J gave up 4 bases; unmatched junction bases: 8. CDR1 and CDR2 from the germline V gene are MGHRA and YSYEKL. The CDR3 has 15 amino acids. CDR3 sequence reads: CASSQSTGVGETQYF. For the CDR3, the DNA is TGCGCCAGCAGCCAGTCCACAGGGGTAGGAGAGACCCAGTACTTC.

The rearrangement links TRBV6-5 to TRBJ2-5; D is possibly TRBD2 (5 bases). Germline CDR1 MNHEY, CDR2 SVGAGI. V was pared by 6 bases and J by 3 bases, with 17 bases between. The CDR3 has 15 amino acids. The CDR3: CASRRNQWGEETQYF. Written as DNA, the CDR3 is TGTGCCAGCAGACGGAACCAGTGGGGAGAAGAGACCCAGTACTTC.

The genes are TRBV6-1 and TRBJ2-3; 7 bases are a match to TRBD1. Trimming took 10 bases from V and 0 from J; bases not matched to a gene: 4. The CDR3 is 13 residues long. Germline CDR1 is MNHNS and CDR2 is SASEGT. CDR3 bases: TGTGCCACCGAGGGGGCAAGCACAGATACGCAGTATTTT. It translates to CATEGASTDTQYF.

The V and J genes are TRBV15 and TRBJ1-2; 7 nucleotides agree with TRBD1. The V gene end was trimmed by 3 bases and the J gene end by 4 bases; junction bases not matched to a gene: 5. The CDR3 is 14 amino acids. CDR1 is LNHNV, CDR2 YYDKDF, per germline (reference sequence). CDR3 nucleotide sequence: TGTGCCACCAGCAGCCTGGGACAGATCTATGGCTACACCTTC. It codes for CATSSLGQIYGYTF.

V is TRBV12-5 and J is TRBJ2-4; D is uncertain. This CDR3 has 12 residues. V was trimmed by 1 base and J by 8 bases, leaving 6 bases between them. Looked up from germline, CDR1 is LGHNT and CDR2 is FRNRAP. CDR3 coding DNA: TGTGCTAGTGGTTTGGACACTGACATTCAGTACTTC. Its translation is CASGLDTDIQYF.

This clone was observed once. The rearrangement joins TRBV15 to TRBJ2-1; 8 nucleotides match TRBD2. V lost 1 base, J lost 5 bases, and 7 bases stayed unmatched. The germline gives CDR1 LNHNV, CDR2 YYDKDF (reference sequence). The CDR3 runs 16 residues. The CDR3 protein is CATSRGREGINNEQFF. The CDR3 DNA reads TGTGCCACCAGCAGAGGACGGGAGGGAATTAACAATGAGCAGTTCTTC.

J is TRBJ1-2 and V is TRBV6-5; 8 nucleotides line up with TRBD1. CDR1 and CDR2 (germline): MNHEY, SVGAGI. There are 14 residues in the CDR3. Trimming at V came to 5 bases and at J to 3 bases, leaving 5 bases not matched to a gene. Written as DNA, the CDR3 is TGTGCCAGCAGTGAAGACAGGGGTTACTATGGCTACACCTTC. Translated, it gives CASSEDRGYYGYTF.

The chain couples TRBV25-1 to TRBJ1-1; D unclear. Trimming took off 3 bases at V and 1 base at J, with 12 bases between the two ends. Germline V gene data show CDR1 as MGHDK and CDR2 as SYGVNS. The CDR3 spans 15 residues. CDR3 sequence reads: CASSEPTSGNTEAFF. For the CDR3, the DNA is TGTGCCAGCAGTGAGCCGACAAGCGGGAACACTGAAGCTTTCTTT.

V gene TRBV6-5 combines with J gene TRBJ2-7; no definite D call. The germline CDR1 and CDR2 sequences are MNHEY and SVGAGI. Deletions cut 2 bases from V and 4 bases from J, with 12 bases between. The CDR3 spans 14 residues. The CDR3 bases are TGTGCCAGCAGTTACGGAGCAGAAAAATACGAGCAGTACTTC. Translating gives CASSYGAEKYEQYF.

This clone has only one observation. The genes are TRBV29-1 and TRBJ1-1; D call uncertain. V lost 6 bases, J lost 4 bases, and 12 bases lay in between. The germline CDR1 and CDR2 sequences are SQVTM and ANQGSEA. This CDR3 spans 12 amino acids. The CDR3 DNA is TGCAGCGTGCAAATCACGTTCACTGAAGCTTTCTTT. This translates into CSVQITFTEAFF.

Details on this clone: The same CDR3 also results from other DNA sequences found in this sample. The chain carries TRBV5-1 and TRBJ1-4; no reliable D call. CDR1 SGHRS and CDR2 YFSETQ come from the germline V gene. Trimming removed 0 bases from V and 4 bases from J, with 7 bases in between. The CDR3 is made up of 14 amino acids. The CDR3 reads CASSLGSLNEKLFF. The CDR3 coding sequence is TGCGCCAGCAGCTTGGGGAGCCTTAATGAAAAACTGTTTTTT.

This clone has only one observation. The chain uses TRBV9 and TRBJ2-7; the match to TRBD2 covers 11 bases. CDR1 is SGDLS and CDR2 is YYNGEE in the germline V gene. The CDR3 is 18 amino acids. With 0 bases clipped from V and 4 bases from J, the junction kept 12 bases outside the gene matches. DNA of the CDR3: TGTGCCAGCAGCGTAGTCGCAGCCCCCACTAGCGGGGGTTACGAGCAGTACTTC. It translates to CASSVVAAPTSGGYEQYF.

The chain recombines TRBV15 with TRBJ2-7; D unresolved. CDR3 length equals 14 residues. CDR1 and CDR2 from the germline V gene are LNHNV and YYDKDF (reference sequence). Trimming stripped 0 bases from V and 7 bases from J, with 13 bases between. CDR3 sequence (DNA): TGTGCCACCAGCAGAGAGGAGAACTACGCGGAGCAGTACTTC. Encoded protein: CATSREENYAEQYF. Drawing the rest from reference TRBV15 and TRBJ2-7, the complete variable domain is DAMVIQNPRYQVTQFGKPVTLSCSQTLNHNVMYWYQQKSSQAPKLLFHYYDKDFNNEADTPDNFQSRRPNTSFCFLDIRSPGLGDTAMYLCATSREENYAEQYFGPGTRLTVT.

This chain connects TRBV9 to TRBJ1-5; D is unclear. CDR3 length: 13 amino acids. Per germline, CDR1 SGDLS and CDR2 YYNGEE. Trimming removed 0 bases at V and 8 bases at J, with 9 bases between. The CDR3 reads CASSVGLGEPQHF. The DNA for the CDR3 is TGTGCCAGCAGCGTAGGTCTTGGCGAGCCCCAGCATTTT.

The chain recombines TRBV9 with TRBJ2-3; TRBD2 agrees at 10 bases. Germline V lookup: CDR1 SGDLS, CDR2 YYNGEE. The CDR3 is made up of 16 amino acids. V lost 3 bases, J lost 0 bases, and 4 bases stayed unmatched. CDR3 sequence: CASSGTSGPSTDTQYF. CDR3 DNA: TGTGCCAGCAGCGGGACTAGCGGCCCGAGCACAGATACGCAGTATTTT.

On this clone: This CDR3 is also generated by other DNA sequences in the sample. The CDR3 DNA reads as TGTGCCAGCAGCTTAGAAGGGTCATCTTACAATGAGCAGTTCTTC. Amino acid sequence: CASSLEGSSYNEQFF. The chain has TRBV13 and TRBJ2-1; D is uncertain. Per germline, CDR1 PRHDT and CDR2 FYEKMQ (reference sequence). The V and J ends lost 1 base and 4 bases respectively, with 11 bases between them. This CDR3 region has 15 residues.

The chain carries TRBV7-9 and TRBJ1-1, with D tentatively TRBD1 (5 bases). The CDR3 covers 14 residues. Per the germline V gene, CDR1 is SEHNR and CDR2 is FQNEAQ (reference sequence). Trimming shortened V by 4 bases and J by 4 bases, and 13 bases separated the two germline ends. In DNA form, the CDR3 reads TGTGCCAGCAGCTCCGACGCGGGGGGCACTGAAGCTTTCTTT. Protein product: CASSSDAGGTEAFF. The complete variable domain, with remaining parts taken from reference TRBV7-9 and TRBJ1-1, reads DTGVSQNPRHKITKRGQNVTFRCDPISEHNRLYWYRQTLGQGPEFLTYFQNEAQLEKSRLLSDRFSAERPKGSFSTLEIQRTEQGDSAMYLCASSSDAGGTEAFFGQGTRLTVV.

In its sample, this clone was seen once. V and J are TRBV28 and TRBJ1-1, with D possibly being TRBD1 (5 bases). The germline V gene has CDR1 MDHEN and CDR2 SYDVKM. This CDR3 contains 18 residues. Between the trimmed V and J ends, which lost 4 bases and 0 bases, there was a span of 21 bases. The CDR3 DNA follows: TGTGCCAGCAGTTCTTTCGGTAGCCAGGGTCTCATGAACACTGAAGCTTTCTTT. Its translation: CASSSFGSQGLMNTEAFF.

The rearrangement joins TRBV5-1 to TRBJ2-7, with D unresolved. Germline V gives CDR1 SGHRS, CDR2 YFSETQ. V lost 4 bases to trimming and J lost 4 bases, with 9 bases between them. The CDR3 loop spans 12 amino acids. The CDR3 DNA follows: TGCGCCAGCAGCAAAAACAGATACGAGCAGTACTTC. Amino acid sequence: CASSKNRYEQYF.

This clone was seen just once. The rearrangement joins TRBV5-6 to TRBJ1-1; D ambiguous. V dropped 2 bases and J dropped 6 bases, with 8 bases sitting between them. This CDR3 is 12 amino acids long. CDR1 and CDR2 from the germline V gene are SGHDT and YYEEEE. The CDR3, as DNA: TGTGCCAGCAGCTTTCAGGCAGCTGAAGCTTTCTTT. Translated: CASSFQAAEAFF.

V gene TRBV6-5 combines with J gene TRBJ1-4; D call uncertain. The CDR3 is made up of 15 amino acids. V was cut by 3 bases and J by 4 bases, with 12 bases left in between. Looked up from germline, CDR1 is MNHEY and CDR2 is SVGAGI. The CDR3 DNA sequence: TGTGCCAGCAGTTATGGTGCGAACCTTAATGAAAAACTGTTTTTT. Protein product: CASSYGANLNEKLFF.

This sequence joins TRBV6-1 and TRBJ2-2, with 7 bases that match TRBD1. The germline V gene encodes CDR1 MNHNS and CDR2 SASEGT. The CDR3 totals 15 residues. Trimming cost V 4 bases and J 5 bases; bases outside gene matches: 7. CDR3 in DNA: TGTGCCAGCAGTGTACTAAAACAGGGGACCGGGGAGCTGTTTTTT. This gives the protein CASSVLKQGTGELFF.

The chain carries TRBV7-8 and TRBJ2-5; D possibly corresponds to TRBD2 (6 bases). The CDR3 is 15 residues long. Trimming left V 5 bases short and J 4 bases short, with 17 bases between. Looked up from germline, CDR1 is SGHVS and CDR2 is FQNEAQ. This CDR3 is CASSPPRRGPETQYF. CDR3 DNA: TGTGCCAGCAGCCCCCCGAGGAGGGGTCCAGAGACCCAGTACTTC.

This clone is a singleton in its sample. The chain uses TRBV19 and TRBJ2-2; no firm D call. This CDR3 has 15 residues. Per the germline V gene, CDR1 is LNHDA and CDR2 is SQIVND (reference sequence). V lost 3 bases to trimming and J lost 2 bases, with 10 bases between them. Here the CDR3 reads CASSMWQTNTGELFF. Written as DNA, the CDR3 is TGTGCCAGTAGTATGTGGCAGACTAACACCGGGGAGCTGTTTTTT.

To note about this clone: Other DNA variants within this sample encode the same CDR3. This sequence joins TRBV27 and TRBJ2-1; a possible D gene is TRBD2 (5 bases). CDR3 length: 14 residues. Trimming removed 2 bases at V and 2 bases at J, with 7 bases between. Germline CDR1 reads MNHEY; CDR2 reads SMNVEV (reference sequence). CDR3 bases: TGTGCCAGCAGTTTACTCGGGGCCTACAATGAGCAGTTCTTC. It specifies CASSLLGAYNEQFF.

CDR3 sequence reads: CASSPNGESPHEQYF. The CDR3 DNA sequence: TGTGCCAGCAGCCCTAATGGGGAGTCCCCGCATGAGCAGTACTTC. The chain recombines TRBV7-6 with TRBJ2-7, with TRBD2 as a possible D gene (5 bases). The germline CDR1 and CDR2 sequences are SGHVS and FNYEAQ. Between the trimmed V and J ends, which lost 5 bases and 7 bases, there was a span of 21 bases. The CDR3 is 15 amino acids.